The 7 T cell receptor beta chains reported below all come from one sample, sequenced in a study of blood T cell repertoires in COVID-19. Libraries were prepared by immunoSEQ multiplex PCR; TCRdb keeps only in-frame clonotypes and omits some of them. The sample holds 110,000 to 150,000 clones; around 80% are singletons and the top ten take approximately 5%. Sequenced sample: peripheral blood. These receptors originate from a woman aged 50 to 65 with acute or convalescent COVID-19.

This chain connects TRBV5-1 to TRBJ2-1; D is unresolved. CDR1 is SGHRS and CDR2 is YFSETQ in the germline V gene. CDR3 length: 13 amino acids. V was shortened by 0 bases and J by 7 bases, with 8 bases between the two germline ends. CDR3 sequence: CASSLDSRNEQFF. The CDR3 bases are TGCGCCAGCAGCTTGGATAGTAGAAATGAGCAGTTCTTC.

The chain has TRBV25-1 and TRBJ1-2; no firm D call. The CDR3 runs 12 residues. Germline lookup yields CDR1 MGHDK and CDR2 SYGVNS. Trimming pared 4 bases from V and 1 base from J, leaving 4 bases between. CDR3 sequence: CASSGGNYGYTF. Here the CDR3 DNA reads TGTGCCAGCAGTGGAGGTAACTATGGCTACACCTTC.

This chain links TRBV4-3 with TRBJ1-3; D remains unclear. V dropped 3 bases and J dropped 7 bases, with 13 bases sitting between them. CDR1 LGHNA and CDR2 YSLEER come from the germline V gene. This CDR3 contains 14 residues. The CDR3 sequence is CASSQVPSENTIYF. CDR3 bases: TGCGCCAGCAGCCAGGTCCCATCCGAGAACACCATATATTTT.

V is TRBV4-2 and J is TRBJ1-5; 8 bases map to TRBD1. The CDR3 runs to 14 residues. Trimming cost V 1 base and J 11 bases; bases outside gene matches: 7. The germline V gene has CDR1 LGHNA and CDR2 YNFKEQ. The CDR3 loop reads CASSQAGGRVAQHF. For the CDR3, the DNA is TGTGCCAGCAGCCAAGCAGGGGGCAGGGTGGCCCAGCATTTT.

The chain uses TRBV11-2 and TRBJ1-4; 7 positions agree with TRBD1. Trimming removed 5 bases from V and 8 bases from J; junction bases left unmatched: 11. Germline values: CDR1 SGHAT, CDR2 FQNNGV. This CDR3 is built from 15 residues. CDR3 sequence (DNA): TGTGCCAGCAGCGTTTCCGGGACAGTAAACGAAAAACTGTTTTTT. Amino acid sequence: CASSVSGTVNEKLFF.

The chain is built from TRBV7-2 and TRBJ1-3, with TRBD1 matching 7 bases. CDR1 is SGHTA, CDR2 FQGNSA, per germline. V shed 7 bases, J shed 0 bases, and the junction held 12 bases outside the gene matches. This CDR3 region has 17 residues. CDR3 in amino acids: CASTHGTETYSGNTIYF. The CDR3 coding sequence is TGTGCCAGCACCCATGGGACAGAGACCTACTCTGGAAACACCATATATTTT. Based on the CDR3 plus reference TRBV7-2 and TRBJ1-3, the full variable domain is GAGVSQSPSNKVTEKGKDVELRCDPISGHTALYWYRQSLGQGLEFLIYFQGNSAPDKSGLPSDRFSAERTGGSVSTLTIQRTQQEDSAVYLCASTHGTETYSGNTIYFGEGSWLTVV.

V usage is TRBV4-1 and J usage is TRBJ2-7, with 7 bases aligning to TRBD1. Germline CDR1 reads MGHRA; CDR2 reads YSYEKL. V gave up 3 bases and J gave up 6 bases; unmatched junction bases: 8. CDR3 length: 14 residues. The CDR3 loop reads CASSQETGRGEQYF. In DNA form, the CDR3 reads TGCGCCAGCAGCCAGGAGACAGGGCGAGGCGAGCAGTACTTC.